The clone carrying this T cell receptor (beta chain) has more than one count but fewer than ten. The antigen is undetermined. A much larger clone sits a single nucleotide away, making a read error possible. Regarding time point: newly diagnosed GD, antithyroid drugs for less than 3 months. Researchers made the TCR library from RNA that was extracted from PBMCs. It was by American Thyroid Association guidelines that Graves' disease was diagnosed. Arm-PCR with iRepertoire HTBI primers amplified the CDR3 regions for these TCR beta libraries. The authors' processing: Across samples, 50 to 65 TRBV and 12 to 15 TRBJ segments were found. MiXCR, run by TCRdb on the multiplex PCR reads, gives a single entry per CDR3 protein. The V and J calls, along with clone size, are taken from TCRdb and not from the paper's own processing. The sample has some 400,000 distinct CDR3 sequences; under 15% are singletons. The data stem from a study of regulatory T cells in long-lasting Graves disease. Study-wide findings and caveats: Persistent disease samples used TRBV28, TRBJ1-2 and TRBJ2-5 preferentially.

This CDR3 contains 13 residues. V was shortened by 4 bases and J by 7 bases, with 17 bases between the two germline ends. CDR1 is GTSNPN and CDR2 is SVGIG in the germline V gene (reference sequence). This same sample was also part of a study on T cells in Graves' hyperthyroidism and ophthalmopathy.

The J gene is TRBJ2-7, the V gene TRBV30; D is unresolved. The sequence was collected from a woman in her twenties or thirties with Graves disease. The sample consisted of peripheral blood mononuclear cells (PBMCs), taken at new diagnosis, from a patient treated with antithyroid drugs. The CDR3 sequence: CAWNRLQTNEQYF. The CDR3 DNA sequence: TGTGCCTGGAATCGCCTACAGACCAATGAGCAGTACTTC.